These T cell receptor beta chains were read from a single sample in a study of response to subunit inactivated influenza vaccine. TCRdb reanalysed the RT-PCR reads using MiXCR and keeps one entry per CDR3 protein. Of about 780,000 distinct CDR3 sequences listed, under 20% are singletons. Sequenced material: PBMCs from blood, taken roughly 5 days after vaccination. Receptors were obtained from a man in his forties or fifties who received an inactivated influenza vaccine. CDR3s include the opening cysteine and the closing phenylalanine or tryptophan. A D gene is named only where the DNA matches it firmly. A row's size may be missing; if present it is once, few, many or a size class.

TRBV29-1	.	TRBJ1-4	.	TGCAGCGTTGCGGGCAATTCTAATGAAAAACTGTTTTTT	CSVAGNSNEKLFF
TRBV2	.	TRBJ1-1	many	TGTGCCAGCATACAGGGTGTTCTTCCCCCCACGAACACTGAAGCTTTCTTT	CASIQGVLPPTNTEAFF
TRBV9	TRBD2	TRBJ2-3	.	TGTGCCAGCAGCGAAACTAGCGGGGCAGGCACAGATACGCAGTATTTT	CASSETSGAGTDTQYF
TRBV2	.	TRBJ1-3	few	TGTGCCAGCCAACAGGGAAACACCATATATTTT	CASQQGNTIYF
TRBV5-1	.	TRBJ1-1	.	TGCGCCAGCAGCTTGGCCCCCGGGACGAACACTGAAGCTTTCTTT	CASSLAPGTNTEAFF
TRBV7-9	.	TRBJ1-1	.	TGTGCCAGCAGCTTATATGGTCCGAACACTGAAGCTTTCTTT	CASSLYGPNTEAFF
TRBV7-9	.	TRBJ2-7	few	TGTGCCAGCAGCCCTCGGACAGCGGACGAGCAGTACTTC	CASSPRTADEQYF
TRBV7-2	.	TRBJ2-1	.	TGTGCCAGCAGCTTAGGGAGGACACTGAGTGAGCAGTTCTTC	CASSLGRTLSEQFF
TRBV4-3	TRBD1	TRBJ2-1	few	TGCGCCAGCAGCCAAGATTGGGGACAGGGATACAATGAGCAGTTCTTC	CASSQDWGQGYNEQFF
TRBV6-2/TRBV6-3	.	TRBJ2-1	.	TGTGCCAGCAGTTACTCGGACAATGAGCAGTTCTTC	CASSYSDNEQFF
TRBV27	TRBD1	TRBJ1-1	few	TGTGCCAGCAATGGGAGACAGGGCCTAATGAACACTGAAGCTTTCTTT	CASNGRQGLMNTEAFF
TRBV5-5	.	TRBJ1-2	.	TGTGCCAGCGTCAGCTCCCTTTTGTCCCCTCTCTATGGCTACACCTTC	CASVSSLLSPLYGYTF
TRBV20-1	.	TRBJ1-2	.	TGCAGTGCTCCCCCCTACGAGGGAGGCTACACCTTC	CSAPPYEGGYTF
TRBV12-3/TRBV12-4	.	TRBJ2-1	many	TGTGCCAGCAGCCTGAGGACGGGCTACAATGAGCAGTTCTTC	CASSLRTGYNEQFF
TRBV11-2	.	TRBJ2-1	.	TGTGCCAGCAGCTTATCTTCTCCCGGGTTATCCTACAATGAGCAGTTCTTC	CASSLSSPGLSYNEQFF
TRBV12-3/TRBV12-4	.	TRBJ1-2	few	TGTGCCAGCGGCCGTCCAAGCTATGGCTACACCTTC	CASGRPSYGYTF
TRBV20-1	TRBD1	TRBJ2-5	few	TGCAGTGCTAGAGGGGTAGGGACAGGGCACACGCAACTTAAGATAAGGGAGACCCAGTACTTC	CSARGVGTGHTQLKIRETQYF
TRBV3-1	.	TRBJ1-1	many	TGTGCCAGCAGCCAGGGGAACACTGAAGCTTTCTTT	CASSQGNTEAFF
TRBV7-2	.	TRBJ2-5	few	TGTGCCAGCAGCCCCGGAGAGGGCGGGACTGGCCAGTACTTC	CASSPGEGGTGQYF
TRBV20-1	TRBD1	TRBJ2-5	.	TGCAGTGCCAAAGGGACAGGGGGCATAGAGACCCAGTACTTC	CSAKGTGGIETQYF
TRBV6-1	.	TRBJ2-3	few	TGTGCCAGCAGCCCCGCGGCTGGGGGAGATACGCAGTATTTT	CASSPAAGGDTQYF
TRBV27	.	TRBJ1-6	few	TGTGCCAGCAGTTTAAGCGGGTTGAATAATTCACCCCTCCACTTT	CASSLSGLNNSPLHF
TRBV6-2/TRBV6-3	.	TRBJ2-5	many	TGTGCCAGCAGTTACATCGGAGAGACCCAGTACTTC	CASSYIGETQYF
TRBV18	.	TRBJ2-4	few	TGTGCCAGCTCACCCCCGGCCCCTCGGGTCATTCAGTACTTC	CASSPPAPRVIQYF
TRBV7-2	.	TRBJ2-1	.	TGTGCCAGCAGCTTAGCAGTACGTGAAGGAGGACCTTACAATGAGCAGTTCTTC	CASSLAVREGGPYNEQFF
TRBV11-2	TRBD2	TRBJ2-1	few	TGTGCCAGCAGGGCCGGGACTAGCGGGAGTGATGAGCAGTTCTTC	CASRAGTSGSDEQFF
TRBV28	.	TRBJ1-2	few	TGTGCCAGCAGTTCCCCCCATTCGGGAGGATCTGGCTACACCTTC	CASSSPHSGGSGYTF
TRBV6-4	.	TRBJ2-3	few	TGTGCCAGCAGTGACTCCCAGAAGAACACAGATACGCAGTATTTT	CASSDSQKNTDTQYF
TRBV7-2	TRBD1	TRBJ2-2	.	TGTGCCAGCAGCTTAAAGGGACAGGGACCCACCGGGGAGCTGTTTTTT	CASSLKGQGPTGELFF
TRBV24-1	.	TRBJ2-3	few	TGTGCCACCAGTGACCTAAGGGATACGCAGTATTTT	CATSDLRDTQYF
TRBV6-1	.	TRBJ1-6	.	TGTGCCAGCAGACTAGGGTTAAATTCACCCCTCCACTTT	CASRLGLNSPLHF
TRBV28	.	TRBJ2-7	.	TGTGCCAGCAGACGACAGGGAGGCTACGAGCAGTACTTC	CASRRQGGYEQYF
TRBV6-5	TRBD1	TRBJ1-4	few	TGTGCCAGCACTTCACCGACAGGGGGAGGCGGAAAACTGTTTTTT	CASTSPTGGGGKLFF
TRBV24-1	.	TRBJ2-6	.	TGTGCCACCAGTGGTGGGGGTCATACCCGCTCTGGGGCCAACGTCCTGACTTTC	CATSGGGHTRSGANVLTF
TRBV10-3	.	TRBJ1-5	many	TGTGCCATCAGTGAGTCCCCGCGCAATCAGCCCCAGCATTTT	CAISESPRNQPQHF
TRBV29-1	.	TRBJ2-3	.	TGCAGCGTTGCGTGGACAGACACAGATACGCAGTATTTT	CSVAWTDTDTQYF
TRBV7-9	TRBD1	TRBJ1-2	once	TGTGCCAGCAGCGCCGAGGGGGCTTTTTCCGGCTACACCTTC	CASSAEGAFSGYTF
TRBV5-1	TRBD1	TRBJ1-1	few	TGCGCCAGCAGTTCAGGGGGCTCCTTAGTGAACACTGAAGCTTTCTTT	CASSSGGSLVNTEAFF
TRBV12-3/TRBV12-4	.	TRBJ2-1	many	TGTGCCAGCAGTGCCCGCCCGCCGGGCTACAATGAGCAGTTCTTC	CASSARPPGYNEQFF
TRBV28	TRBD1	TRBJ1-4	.	TGTGCCAGCAGTTCACAGGGGGCGGAGGATGAAAAACTGTTTTTT	CASSSQGAEDEKLFF
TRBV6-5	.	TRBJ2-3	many	TGTGCCAGCAGTTATTCGGATACGCAGTATTTT	CASSYSDTQYF
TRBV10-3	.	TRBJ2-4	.	TGTGCCATCAGTGGGGGTGGCATTCAGTACTTC	CAISGGGIQYF
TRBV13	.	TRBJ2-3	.	TGTGCCAGCAGCTTAGGCTCCGCGGTAGATACGCAGTATTTT	CASSLGSAVDTQYF
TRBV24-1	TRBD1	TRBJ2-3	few	TGTGCCACCAGTGATTCGGACAGGGTTCGGACCAGCACAGATACGCAGTATTTT	CATSDSDRVRTSTDTQYF
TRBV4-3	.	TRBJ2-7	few	TGCGCCAGCAGCCAAGGAGGTAGCGGAAACTACGAGCAGTACTTC	CASSQGGSGNYEQYF
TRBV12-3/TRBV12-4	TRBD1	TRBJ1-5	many	TGTGCCAGCAGCACCGAATATCTGACAGGGGGACAGCCCCAGCATTTT	CASSTEYLTGGQPQHF